This T cell receptor beta chain was captured by sequencing in a study of blood T cell repertoires in COVID-19 (dated by TCRdb to between 2020 and 2021). Looking at the study overall: Samples covering the acute and convalescent phases of COVID-19 were provided by collaborators in the United States, Italy and Spain. The prospective study material was composed of cDNA or gDNA derived from T cells, B-cell-depleted T cells, or PBMCs. The dataset comprised deeply sampled blood TCRbeta repertoires from subjects exposed to, actively infected with, or recovered from COVID-19. The repertoires were released in a freely available public database meant as a resource for research on the immune response to SARS-CoV-2. The samples were drawn from two sources: the first 160 participants of the ongoing ImmuneRACE study, and 1,200 or so subjects contributed by 6 global collaborators. The sample metadata nearly always contained a de-identified subject ID, COVID-19 status, age in years and sex. Where available, HLA class I and class II types were taken from metadata supplied by the sample provider and were not determined by assay-based typing. Results the study describes overall, beyond this receptor: The amount of clinical and demographic metadata varied by source and participant and was provided uncurated.

TCRbeta CDR3 regions were amplified from genomic DNA by means of the immunoSEQ Assay, a bias-controlled multiplex PCR. The source study handled its data this way. The number of nucleated cells in each sample was estimated from the amplification of reference gene primers within the assay. To quantify the absolute abundance of each unique TCRbeta CDR3 rearrangement, sequence reads were collapsed and filtered. For each sample, productive Simpson clonality was calculated as the square root of Simpson's diversity index over productive rearrangements. The table was pulled from immuneACCESS by TCRdb, which kept in-frame rearrangements only. Such tables lose some clones; where checked, under half of the loss comes from unresolved V genes, and the rest has no known cause. V and J calls and clone size follow that table, whereas D and trimming were derived from the DNA. Counted in this sample were under 300,000 clones; around 87% of them appeared once. Of the sample, 2% to 2.5% is held by the ten largest clones.

Concerning this clone itself: Its recognized antigen is unknown. Per-base qualities were not stored, and no clone one base away is much larger.

V and J lose 11 bases and 1 base, and a span of 20 bases separates them. The CDR3 goes from the cysteine to the phenylalanine over 15 residues. Here the CDR3 DNA is all that survives: 45 bases in frame from base 1. From the germline V gene (reference sequence), CDR1 is LNHDA and CDR2 is SQIVND. One collaborating source in Seattle enrolled patients while the patients were actively infected and followed the patients over time throughout the course of disease. The collaborating institutions used their own protocols to collect whole blood in K2EDTA tubes. For TCRbeta analysis, collaborators shipped samples as frozen whole blood, isolated PBMCs, or DNA extracted from either of those sample types.

Rearrangement joined TRBV19 to TRBJ1-1; the best D guess is TRBD1, with 5 bases matching. The TCR sequence derives from a woman aged 55-69 years with COVID-19, enrolled during active disease. Sequencing was performed on peripheral blood. At the DNA level, the sequence is TGTGCCGCAGGGTTAGTGGGGGGAAAGAACACTGAAGCTTTCTTT. It translates to CAAGLVGGKNTEAFF.